This TCR beta chain was identified during a study of CD8+CD57+ T cells in acquired aplastic anemia. Study in general: Sequencing produced an average of about 10 million reads per healthy donor for CD4+ cells.

Whole-study findings and limits: Overlapping CD8+ CDR3 repertoires of patients and controls contained around 31 shared sequences. CD8+ Simpson's diversity in patients was not significantly different from that in controls.

The CDR3 runs to 13 residues. Germline trimming cut 7 bases from V and 2 bases from J; bases unmatched to any gene: 4. In germline, CDR1 is MNHEY, CDR2 SVGEGT. TCR beta VDJ and CDR3 profiling used genomic DNA as template. TCRdb independently ran MiXCR on the reads; one entry per CDR3 protein. There are roughly 81,000 distinct CDR3 sequences in the sample; over 35% occur only once, and around 63% lies in the top ten. A word on this clonotype: The antigen remains unidentified.

The origin of this receptor is a human donor in good health, serving as a control. Sequencing used sorted CD4+, CD8+, or CD8+CD57+ T cells (not recorded which) from PBMCs. V is TRBV6-2 or TRBV6-3 and J is TRBJ2-7; 8 bases match TRBD2. CDR3 sequence reads: CASTRTSPYEQYF. CDR3 bases: TGTGCCAGCACCAGGACTAGCCCCTACGAGCAGTACTTC.